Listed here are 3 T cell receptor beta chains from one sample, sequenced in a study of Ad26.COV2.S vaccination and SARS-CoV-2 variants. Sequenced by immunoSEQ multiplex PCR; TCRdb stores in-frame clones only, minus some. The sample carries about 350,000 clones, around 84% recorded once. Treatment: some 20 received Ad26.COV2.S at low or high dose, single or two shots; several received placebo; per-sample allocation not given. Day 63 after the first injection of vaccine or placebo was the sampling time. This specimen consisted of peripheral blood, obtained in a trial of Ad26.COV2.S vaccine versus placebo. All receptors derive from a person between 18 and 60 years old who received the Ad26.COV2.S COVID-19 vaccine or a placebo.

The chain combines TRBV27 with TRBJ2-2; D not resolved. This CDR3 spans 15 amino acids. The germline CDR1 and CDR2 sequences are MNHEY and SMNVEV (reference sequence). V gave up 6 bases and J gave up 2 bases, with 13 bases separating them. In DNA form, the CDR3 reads TGTGCCAGCAGGGCTAGACGGCTTAACACCGGGGAGCTGTTTTTT. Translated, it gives CASRARRLNTGELFF.

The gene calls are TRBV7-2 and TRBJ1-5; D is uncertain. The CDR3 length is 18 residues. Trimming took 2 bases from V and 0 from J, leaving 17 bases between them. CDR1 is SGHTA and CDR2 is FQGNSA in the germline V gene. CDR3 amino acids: CASSLFDNGEFSNQPQHF. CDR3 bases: TGTGCCAGCAGCTTATTCGACAACGGGGAATTTAGCAATCAGCCCCAGCATTTT.

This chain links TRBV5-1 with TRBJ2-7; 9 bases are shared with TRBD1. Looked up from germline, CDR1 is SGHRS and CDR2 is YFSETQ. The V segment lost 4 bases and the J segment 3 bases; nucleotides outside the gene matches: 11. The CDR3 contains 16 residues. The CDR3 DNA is TGCGCCAGCAGCCGAATCCCACAGGGGGCGGTCTACGAGCAGTACTTC. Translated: CASSRIPQGAVYEQYF.